These 24 T cell receptor beta chains share one sample of origin, sequenced in a study of CD4+ T cells in melanoma. Clones were read by immunoSEQ multiplex PCR, and TCRdb kept only the in-frame ones, dropping some. The sample carries approximately 20,000 clones, approximately 80% recorded once. The source material was cells from a culture (not recorded whether cultured in vitro). Every receptor here comes from a human donor with melanoma.

The V and J genes are TRBV5-1 and TRBJ1-2; D not resolved. The germline V gene encodes CDR1 SGHRS and CDR2 YFSETQ. The CDR3 is 14 residues long. V was trimmed by 0 bases and J by 2 bases, leaving 8 bases between them. CDR3 amino acids: CASSLVGENYGYTF. The CDR3 DNA reads TGCGCCAGCAGCTTGGTTGGAGAAAACTATGGCTACACCTTC. Combining the CDR3 with reference TRBV5-1 and TRBJ1-2 gives the whole variable domain KAGVTQTPRYLIKTRGQQVTLSCSPISGHRSVSWYQQTPGQGLQFLFEYFSETQRNKGNFPGRFSGRQFSNSRSEMNVSTLELGDSALYLCASSLVGENYGYTFGSGTRLTVV.

The chain combines TRBV7-2 with TRBJ1-1; TRBD1 is a possible D gene (6 bases). This CDR3 has 14 residues. Germline values: CDR1 SGHTA, CDR2 FQGNSA. V was cut by 1 base and J by 7 bases, with 13 bases left in between. This chain's CDR3 is CASSLGGGAGEAFF. The CDR3 bases are TGTGCCAGCAGCTTAGGGGGGGGCGCGGGTGAAGCTTTCTTT.

The J gene is TRBJ1-4, the V gene TRBV4-2; D is uncertain. The V end lost 1 base, the J end lost 2 bases, and 14 bases lay between the germline ends. The CDR3 is 17 residues long. Germline values: CDR1 LGHNA, CDR2 YNFKEQ. In nucleotides, the CDR3 is TGTGCCAGCAGCCAAGCGGGGTGGGGAAGGACTAATGAAAAACTGTTTTTT. It encodes CASSQAGWGRTNEKLFF.

Here the CDR3 reads CASSGRYEQYF. CDR3 DNA sequence: TGTGCCAGCAGCGGGCGCTACGAGCAGTACTTC. The chain carries TRBV5-6 and TRBJ2-7, with no clear D. The CDR3 is made up of 11 amino acids. Germline loops: CDR1 SGHDT, CDR2 YYEEEE. Trimming removed 4 bases at V and 3 bases at J, with 5 bases between.

Relative to its sample, this clone is medium-sized. The rearrangement joins TRBV7-2 to TRBJ1-5; D remains ambiguous. Looked up from germline, CDR1 is SGHTA and CDR2 is FQGNSA. The V and J ends lost 1 base and 0 bases respectively, with 4 bases between them. This CDR3 spans 14 amino acids. The CDR3 DNA reads TGTGCCAGCAGCTTAGAGATTAGCAATCAGCCCCAGCATTTT. Its protein product is CASSLEISNQPQHF.

The J gene is TRBJ1-3, the V gene TRBV4-2; 9 bases agree with TRBD1. Losses at the gene ends were 0 bases for V and 8 bases for J; bases not matched to a gene: 5. CDR3 size: 15 residues. Germline values: CDR1 LGHNA, CDR2 YNFKEQ. CDR3 DNA sequence: TGTGCCAGCAGCCAAGAGGGGACAGGGTTTGACACCATATATTTT. It is translated as CASSQEGTGFDTIYF.

The chain has TRBV6-5 and TRBJ2-7, with a tentative D call TRBD1 (5 bases). CDR3 length: 11 amino acids. Trimming removed 8 bases at V and 6 bases at J, with 11 bases between. From germline, CDR1 is MNHEY and CDR2 SVGAGI. CDR3 residues: CASRIRGEQYF. Written as DNA, the CDR3 is TGTGCCAGCCGTATAAGGGGCGAGCAGTACTTC.

The gene calls are TRBV19 and TRBJ1-1; 8 bases line up with TRBD1. The length of the CDR3 is 14 residues. Germline CDR1 is LNHDA and CDR2 is SQIVND (reference sequence). The trim removed 4 bases at V and 11 bases at J, leaving 12 bases unmatched. CDR3 bases: TGTGCCAGTAGTAAGCCCGGGACAGGATCAGCTGCTTTCTTT. This codes for CASSKPGTGSAAFF.

This clone was counted a single time. The chain links TRBV6-6 to TRBJ1-5, with a possible D match to TRBD1 (5 bases). Trimming cost V 2 bases and J 2 bases, with 10 bases left between them. The CDR3 consists of 15 residues. Germline lookup yields CDR1 MNHNY and CDR2 SVGAGI (reference sequence). The CDR3 DNA reads as TGTGCCAGCAGTTACGATGGGGCGGGCAATCAGCCCCAGCATTTT. Translation gives CASSYDGAGNQPQHF.

The V and J genes are TRBV2 and TRBJ2-1; TRBD1 matches 8 bases. The CDR3 totals 15 residues. CDR1 is SNHLY and CDR2 is FYNNEI in the germline V gene. The V segment lost 7 bases and the J segment 2 bases; nucleotides outside the gene matches: 7. This CDR3 is CASMRGQVTYNEQFF. Written as DNA, the CDR3 is TGTGCCAGCATGAGGGGACAGGTAACCTACAATGAGCAGTTCTTC.

The genes are TRBV6-5 and TRBJ1-2, with TRBD1 matching over 8 bases. Germline V gene sequence: CDR1 MNHEY, CDR2 SVGAGI. The CDR3 has 13 residues. Trimming took 6 bases from V and 6 from J; bases not matched to a gene: 6. CDR3 sequence (DNA): TGTGCCAGCAGACAGACAGGGGCCCATGGCTACACCTTC. Its protein is CASRQTGAHGYTF.

The gene calls are TRBV6-6 and TRBJ1-1; D remains ambiguous. The V gene's germline CDR1 is MNHNY and CDR2 SVGAGI (reference sequence). Deletions cut 4 bases from V and 3 bases from J, with 15 bases between. The CDR3 runs 15 residues. The CDR3 here is CASSFLLAGDTEAFF. In nucleotides, the CDR3 is TGTGCCAGCAGTTTTCTCTTAGCAGGAGACACTGAAGCTTTCTTT.

The chain uses TRBV29-1 and TRBJ1-6, with 8 positions matching TRBD1. Germline CDR1 is SQVTM and CDR2 is ANQGSEA. The CDR3 totals 12 residues. Losses at the gene ends were 7 bases for V and 8 bases for J; bases not matched to a gene: 4. CDR3 in amino acids: CSGRDRYSPLHF. CDR3 sequence (DNA): TGCAGCGGCCGGGACAGGTATTCACCCCTCCACTTT.

V is TRBV18 and J is TRBJ1-6, with unresolved D. The CDR3 covers 16 residues. Germline V gene lookup returns CDR1 KGHSH and CDR2 LQKENI. The V end lost 3 bases, the J end lost 9 bases, and 18 bases lay between the germline ends. Here the CDR3 DNA reads TGTGCCAGCTCACCTGCCCGGCTCGGATCTTTTTCACCCCTCCACTTT. It encodes CASSPARLGSFSPLHF.

This clone was observed once. V and J are TRBV19 and TRBJ2-4; no definite D call. V dropped 0 bases and J dropped 0 bases, with 12 bases sitting between them. The CDR3 has 17 residues. Germline assignment: CDR1 LNHDA and CDR2 SQIVND (reference sequence). CDR3 nucleotide sequence: TGTGCCAGTAGTATAGATGTAAGGCAGATAGCCAAAAACATTCAGTACTTC. Translation: CASSIDVRQIAKNIQYF.

The chain has TRBV15 and TRBJ2-7; a possible D gene is TRBD2 (5 bases). The CDR3 length is 14 residues. The germline V gene has CDR1 LNHNV and CDR2 YYDKDF (reference sequence). The V end was cut by 0 bases, the J end by 5 bases, with 11 bases between. CDR3 in DNA: TGTGCCACCAGCAGAGATTACGGGATGCACGAGCAGTACTTC. It translates to CATSRDYGMHEQYF.

This CDR3 is CASSLSPVTGGLPNEKLFF. The CDR3 coding sequence is TGCGCCAGCAGCTTGTCCCCTGTGACAGGGGGCCTACCTAATGAAAAACTGTTTTTT. This chain links TRBV5-1 with TRBJ1-4; 10 bases map to TRBD1. Unmatched junction bases numbered 12, after V lost 1 base and J lost 3 bases. CDR1 SGHRS and CDR2 YFSETQ come from the germline V gene. This CDR3 comprises 19 residues.

The chain combines TRBV18 with TRBJ2-2, with D possibly being TRBD1 (6 bases). The CDR3 extends over 15 amino acids. The germline gives CDR1 KGHSH, CDR2 LQKENI. V was trimmed by 4 bases and J by 2 bases, leaving 11 bases between them. The CDR3 loop reads CASSRSRGNTGELFF. CDR3 nucleotide sequence: TGTGCCAGCTCACGGTCCAGGGGCAACACCGGGGAGCTGTTTTTT.

The CDR3 loop is CASSADRGSYEQYF. The CDR3 DNA is TGCGCCAGCAGCGCCGACAGGGGGTCCTACGAGCAGTACTTC. This chain joins TRBV5-1 and TRBJ2-7, with 9 bases aligning to TRBD1. This CDR3 contains 14 residues. Germline V lookup: CDR1 SGHRS, CDR2 YFSETQ. Germline trimming cut 4 bases from V and 1 base from J; bases unmatched to any gene: 3.

This rearrangement joins TRBV6-4 to TRBJ2-2; D ambiguous. V was trimmed by 5 bases and J by 9 bases, leaving 16 bases between them. The germline V gene has CDR1 MRHNA and CDR2 SNTAGT. The CDR3 length is 14 residues. The CDR3: CASSPDAGLRELFF. The CDR3 bases are TGTGCCAGCAGTCCCGACGCAGGTTTGAGGGAGCTGTTTTTT.

This clone was seen a single time. The rearrangement links TRBV19 to TRBJ1-5; D unclear. This CDR3 comprises 14 residues. The V end lost 4 bases, the J end lost 6 bases, and 13 bases lay between the germline ends. The germline gives CDR1 LNHDA, CDR2 SQIVND (reference sequence). The CDR3 loop is CASSSREGSQPQHF. CDR3 bases: TGTGCCAGTAGTAGTAGGGAGGGTAGTCAGCCCCAGCATTTT.

The V gene is TRBV11-2, the J gene TRBJ1-6; TRBD1 agrees at 9 bases. The CDR3 spans 14 residues. V lost 5 bases and J lost 7; bases outside the gene matches: 3. CDR1 is SGHAT and CDR2 is FQNNGV in the germline V gene. DNA of the CDR3: TGTGCCAGCAGCCGGACAGGGGTCAATTCACCCCTCCACTTT. This gives the protein CASSRTGVNSPLHF.

The chain combines TRBV10-3 with TRBJ1-2; D gene unclear. Germline CDR1 is ENHRY and CDR2 is SYGVKD. V dropped 3 bases and J dropped 4 bases, with 6 bases sitting between them. The CDR3 sequence is 12 residues long. The DNA for the CDR3 is TGTGCCATCAGTGACAGTTTCTATGGCTACACCTTC. Translating gives CAISDSFYGYTF.

The genes are TRBV5-1 and TRBJ1-2; D unclear. Trimming stripped 0 bases from V and 8 bases from J, with 8 bases between. The germline CDR1 and CDR2 sequences are SGHRS and YFSETQ. This CDR3 spans 12 amino acids. CDR3 sequence (DNA): TGCGCCAGCAGCTTGGGTTATGAGGGCTACACCTTC. Amino acids: CASSLGYEGYTF.